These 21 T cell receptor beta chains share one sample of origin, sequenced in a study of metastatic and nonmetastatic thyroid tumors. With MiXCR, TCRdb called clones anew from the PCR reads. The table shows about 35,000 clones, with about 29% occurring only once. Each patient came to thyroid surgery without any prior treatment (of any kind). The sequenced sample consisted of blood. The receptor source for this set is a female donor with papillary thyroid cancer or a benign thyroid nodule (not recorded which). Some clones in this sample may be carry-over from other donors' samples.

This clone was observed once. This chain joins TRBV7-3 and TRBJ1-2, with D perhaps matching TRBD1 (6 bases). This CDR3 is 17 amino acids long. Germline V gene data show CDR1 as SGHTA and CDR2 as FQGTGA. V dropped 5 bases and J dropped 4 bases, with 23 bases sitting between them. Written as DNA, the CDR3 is TGTGCCAGCAGCCCCGGGACAACCAGCCGGGGTATCTATGGCTACACCTTC. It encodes CASSPGTTSRGIYGYTF.

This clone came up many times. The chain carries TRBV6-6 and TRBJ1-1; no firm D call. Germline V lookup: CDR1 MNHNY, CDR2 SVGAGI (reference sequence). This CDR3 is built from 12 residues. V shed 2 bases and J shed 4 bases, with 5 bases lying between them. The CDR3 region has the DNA TGTGCCAGCAGTTACGGGAGCACTGAAGCTTTCTTT. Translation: CASSYGSTEAFF.

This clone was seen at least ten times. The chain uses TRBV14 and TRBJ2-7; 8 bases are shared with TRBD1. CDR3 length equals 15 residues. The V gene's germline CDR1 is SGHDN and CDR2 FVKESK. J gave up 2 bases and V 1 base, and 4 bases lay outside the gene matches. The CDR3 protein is CASSQATGGPYEQYF. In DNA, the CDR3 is TGTGCCAGCAGCCAAGCAACAGGGGGGCCCTACGAGCAGTACTTC.

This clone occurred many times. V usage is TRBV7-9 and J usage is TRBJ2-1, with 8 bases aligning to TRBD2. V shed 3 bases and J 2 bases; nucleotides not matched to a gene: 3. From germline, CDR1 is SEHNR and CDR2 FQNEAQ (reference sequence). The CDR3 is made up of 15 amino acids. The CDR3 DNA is TGTGCCAGCAGCTTTAAGCGGGGGACCTACAATGAGCAGTTCTTC. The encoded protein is CASSFKRGTYNEQFF.

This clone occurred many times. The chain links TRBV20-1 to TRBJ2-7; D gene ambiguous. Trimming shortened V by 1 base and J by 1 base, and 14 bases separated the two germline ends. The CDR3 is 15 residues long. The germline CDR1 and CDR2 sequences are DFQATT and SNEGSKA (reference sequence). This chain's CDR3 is CSARGIGQTSYEQYF. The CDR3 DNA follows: TGCAGTGCTAGAGGCATCGGGCAGACTTCCTACGAGCAGTACTTC.

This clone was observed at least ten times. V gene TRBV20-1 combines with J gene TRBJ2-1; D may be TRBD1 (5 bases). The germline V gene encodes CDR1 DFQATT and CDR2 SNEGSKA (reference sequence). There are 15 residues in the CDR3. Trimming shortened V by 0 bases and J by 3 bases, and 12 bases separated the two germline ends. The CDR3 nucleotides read TGCAGTGCTAGAGATCCCAGGGATTTCTACAATGAGCAGTTCTTC. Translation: CSARDPRDFYNEQFF.

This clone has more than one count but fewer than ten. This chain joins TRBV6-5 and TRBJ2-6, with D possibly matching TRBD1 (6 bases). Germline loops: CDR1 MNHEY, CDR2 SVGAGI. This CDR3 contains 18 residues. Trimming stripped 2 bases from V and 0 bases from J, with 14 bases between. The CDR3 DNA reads TGTGCCAGCAGTTACACACGAGACAGGTACTCTGGGGCCAACGTCCTGACTTTC. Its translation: CASSYTRDRYSGANVLTF.

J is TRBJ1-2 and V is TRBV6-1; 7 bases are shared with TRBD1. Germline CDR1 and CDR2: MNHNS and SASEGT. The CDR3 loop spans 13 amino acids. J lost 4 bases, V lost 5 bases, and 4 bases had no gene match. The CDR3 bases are TGTGCCAGCAGTAACAGGGGTATCTATGGCTACACCTTC. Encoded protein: CASSNRGIYGYTF.

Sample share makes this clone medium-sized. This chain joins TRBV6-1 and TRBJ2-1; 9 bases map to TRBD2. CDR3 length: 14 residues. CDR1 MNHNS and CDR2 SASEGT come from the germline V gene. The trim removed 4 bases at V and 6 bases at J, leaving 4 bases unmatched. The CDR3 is CASSGLAGSNEQFF. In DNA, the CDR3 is TGTGCCAGCAGTGGTCTAGCGGGAAGCAATGAGCAGTTCTTC.

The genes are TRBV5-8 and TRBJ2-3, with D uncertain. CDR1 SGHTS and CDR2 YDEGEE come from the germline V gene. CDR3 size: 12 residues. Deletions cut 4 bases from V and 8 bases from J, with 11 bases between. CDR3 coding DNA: TGTGCCAGCAGCCCCCTCGCGCGTACGCAGTATTTT. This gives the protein CASSPLARTQYF.

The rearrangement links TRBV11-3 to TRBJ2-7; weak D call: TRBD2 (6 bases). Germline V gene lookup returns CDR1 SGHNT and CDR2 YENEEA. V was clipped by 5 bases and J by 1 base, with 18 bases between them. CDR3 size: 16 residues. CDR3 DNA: TGTGCCAGCAGCCGCCGGCAGGCGGGGAGGTCCTACGAGCAGTACTTC. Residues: CASSRRQAGRSYEQYF.

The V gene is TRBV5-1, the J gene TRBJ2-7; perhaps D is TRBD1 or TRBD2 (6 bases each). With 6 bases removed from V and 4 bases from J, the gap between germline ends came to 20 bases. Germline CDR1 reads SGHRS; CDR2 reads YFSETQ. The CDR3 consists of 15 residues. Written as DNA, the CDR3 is TGCGCCAGCATCTCGGGGGAACAGGGTTTTTACGAGCAGTACTTC. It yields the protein CASISGEQGFYEQYF.

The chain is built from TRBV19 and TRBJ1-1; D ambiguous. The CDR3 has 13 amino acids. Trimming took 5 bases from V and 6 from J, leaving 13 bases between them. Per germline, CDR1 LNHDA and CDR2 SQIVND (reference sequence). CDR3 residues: CASSFLPGAEAFF. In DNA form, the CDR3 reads TGTGCCAGTAGTTTTCTCCCGGGAGCTGAAGCTTTCTTT.

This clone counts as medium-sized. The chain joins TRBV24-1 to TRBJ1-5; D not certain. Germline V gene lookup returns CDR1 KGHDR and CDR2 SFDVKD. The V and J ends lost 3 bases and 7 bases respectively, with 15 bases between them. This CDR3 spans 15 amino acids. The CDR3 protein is CATSDINGGGQPQHF. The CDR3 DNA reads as TGTGCCACCAGTGATATTAACGGAGGCGGGCAGCCCCAGCATTTT.

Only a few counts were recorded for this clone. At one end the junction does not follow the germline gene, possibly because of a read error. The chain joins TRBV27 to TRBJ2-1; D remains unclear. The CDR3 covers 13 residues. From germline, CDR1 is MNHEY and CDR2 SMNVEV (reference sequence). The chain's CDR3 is CASSQAASNEQLF. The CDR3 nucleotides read TGTGCCAGCAGTCAGGCGGCTTCGAATGAGCAGTTATTC.

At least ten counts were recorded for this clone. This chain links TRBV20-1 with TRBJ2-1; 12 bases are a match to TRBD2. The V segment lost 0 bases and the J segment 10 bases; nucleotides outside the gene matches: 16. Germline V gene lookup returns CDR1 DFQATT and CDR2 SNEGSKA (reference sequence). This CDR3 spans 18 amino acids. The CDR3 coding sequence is TGCAGTGCTAGAGATCATTGGACTAGCGGGGCTCCGACAGTCGAGCAGTTCTTC. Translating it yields CSARDHWTSGAPTVEQFF.

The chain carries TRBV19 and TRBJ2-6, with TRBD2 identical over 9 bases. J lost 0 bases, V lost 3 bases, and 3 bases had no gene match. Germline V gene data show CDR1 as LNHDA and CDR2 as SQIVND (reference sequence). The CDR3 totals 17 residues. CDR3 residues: CASSMAGGISGANVLTF. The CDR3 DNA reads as TGTGCCAGTAGTATGGCGGGAGGGATCTCTGGGGCCAACGTCCTGACTTTC. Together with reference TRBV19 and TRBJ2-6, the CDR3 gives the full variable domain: DGGITQSPKYLFRKEGQNVTLSCEQNLNHDAMYWYRQDPGQGLRLIYYSQIVNDFQKGDIAEGYSVSREKKESFPLTVTSAQKNPTAFYLCASSMAGGISGANVLTFGAGSRLTVL.

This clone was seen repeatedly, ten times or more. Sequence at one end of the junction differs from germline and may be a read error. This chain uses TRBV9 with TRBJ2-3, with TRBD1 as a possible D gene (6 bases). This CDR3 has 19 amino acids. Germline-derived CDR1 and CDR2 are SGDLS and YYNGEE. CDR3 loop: CASSVPLARGSSSTGTQYF. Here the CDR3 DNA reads TGTGCCAGCAGCGTTCCCCTTGCCAGGGGATCCTCTAGCACAGGTACGCAGTATTTT.

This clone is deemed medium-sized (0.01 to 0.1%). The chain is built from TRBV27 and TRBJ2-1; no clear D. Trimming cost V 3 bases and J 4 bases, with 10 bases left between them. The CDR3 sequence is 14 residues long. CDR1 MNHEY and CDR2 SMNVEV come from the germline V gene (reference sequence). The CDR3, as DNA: TGTGCCAGCAGTTTGGCCGCCGCATACAATGAGCAGTTCTTC. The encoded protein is CASSLAAAYNEQFF.

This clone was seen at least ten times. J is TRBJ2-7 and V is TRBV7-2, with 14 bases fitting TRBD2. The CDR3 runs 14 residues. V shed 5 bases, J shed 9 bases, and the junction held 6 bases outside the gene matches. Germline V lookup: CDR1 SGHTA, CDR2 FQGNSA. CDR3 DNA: TGTGCCAGCAGCCCCCGACTAGCGGGGGGGGGGCAGTACTTC. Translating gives CASSPRLAGGGQYF.

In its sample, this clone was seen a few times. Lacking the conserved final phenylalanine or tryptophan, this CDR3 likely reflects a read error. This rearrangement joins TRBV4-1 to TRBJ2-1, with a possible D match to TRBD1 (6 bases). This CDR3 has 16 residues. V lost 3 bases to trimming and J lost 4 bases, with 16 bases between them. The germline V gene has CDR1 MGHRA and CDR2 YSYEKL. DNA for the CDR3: TGCGCCAGCAGCCAGGGGACAACTGGGTCTTACAATGAGCAGTTCTCC. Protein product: CASSQGTTGSYNEQFS.